A single sample gave rise to the 10 T cell receptor beta chains below, sequenced in a study of CXCR3-negative and CXCR3-positive naive CD8 T cells. Study observations and caveats: CXCR3-expressing naive cells carried TRB CDR3s more hydrophobic than those of CXCR3-negative naive cells.

Their antigen targets remain unknown. Carrying UMI labels, the TRB cDNA libraries were prepared through 5' RACE. TCRdb re-called the 5' RACE reads; every CDR3 protein appears as one record, without DNA. In total, the table holds approximately 100,000 distinct CDR3 sequences. Sequencing was carried out using naive CXCR3+ CD8+ T cells from blood. The subset is: CD45RO-CCR7+CD27+CD95- naive CD8+ T cells expressing CXCR3 (TNR3+). These receptor sequences come from a human donor in good health. Some clones in this sample may be carry-over from other donors' samples.

The V and J genes are TRBV5-1 and TRBJ2-1; the D gene TCRdb calls, TRBD2, cannot be checked with no DNA. The CDR3 covers 14 residues. Per the germline V gene, CDR1 is SGHRS and CDR2 is YFSETQ. CDR3 region: CASSFGTSYNEQFF.

This chain joins TRBV13 and TRBJ2-1; TCRdb indicates TRBD1, and absent DNA this call remains unverified. Germline CDR1 is PRHDT and CDR2 is FYEKMQ (reference sequence). The length of the CDR3 is 14 residues. CDR3 region: CASSARGAQNEQFF. Based on the CDR3 plus reference TRBV13 and TRBJ2-1, the full variable domain is AAGVIQSPRHLIKEKRETATLKCYPIPRHDTVYWYQQGPGQDPQFLISFYEKMQSDKGSIPDRFSAQQFSDYHSELNMSSLELGDSALYFCASSARGAQNEQFFGPGTRLTVL.

The chain carries TRBV27 and TRBJ2-4. This CDR3 contains 14 residues. CDR1 is MNHEY, CDR2 SMNVEV, per germline (reference sequence). The CDR3 sequence: CASSFVAGKNIQYF.

This sequence joins TRBV5-1 and TRBJ2-2. Germline assignment: CDR1 SGHRS and CDR2 YFSETQ. The CDR3 consists of 14 residues. The CDR3 is CASSLFALTGELFF.

The V call is TRBV4-3, the J call TRBJ2-1. CDR1 is LGHNA and CDR2 is YSLEER in the germline V gene. This CDR3 region has 16 residues. The CDR3 here is CASSQGSYDNYNEQFF.

The gene calls are TRBV19 and TRBJ1-3. The CDR3 contains 15 residues. Germline V gene data show CDR1 as LNHDA and CDR2 as SQIVND (reference sequence). The CDR3 sequence is CASSSWTESGNTIYF.

The CDR3 reads CASTAGDTQYF. The rearrangement joins TRBV7-9 to TRBJ2-3. Germline CDR1 SEHNR, CDR2 FQNEAQ (reference sequence). This CDR3 region has 11 residues.

This chain links TRBV5-6 with TRBJ2-1. CDR3 length: 15 residues. CDR1 is SGHDT, CDR2 YYEEEE, per germline. The CDR3 region is CASSLDSKTHNEQFF.

The rearrangement uses TRBV4-3 and TRBJ1-6; TCRdb proposes TRBD1, but this gene call is untestable without DNA. The CDR3 contains 18 residues. Per the germline V gene, CDR1 is LGHNA and CDR2 is YSLEER. The CDR3 protein is CASSQVSGGASNNSPLHF.

The V and J genes are TRBV14 and TRBJ2-2; TCRdb's D call, TRBD2, is unchecked because there is no DNA. The CDR3 length is 16 residues. CDR1 is SGHDN, CDR2 FVKESK, per germline. The CDR3 is CASSQLAGVITGELFF.